A selection of T cell receptor beta chains follows, all from one sample in a study of cytomegalovirus exposure and HLA in healthy donors. Profiled with immunoSEQ multiplex PCR; TCRdb holds only in-frame clones, not every one. The data contain roughly 100,000 clones, roughly 80% of them singletons. The sequenced material came from PBMCs. These receptors originate from a female donor in good health and CMV-seropositive. The CDR3 runs from the conserved cysteine through the conserved F or W.

TRBJ1-1 TRBV5-1 14 CASSSDGMNTEAFF
TRBJ2-7 TRBV7-8 16 CASSLMGTSAAHEQYF
TRBJ1-5 TRBV5-3 16 CARSLGDRVYSQPQHF
TRBJ2-7 TRBV27 16 CASSFSPGQRVYEQYF
TRBJ2-7 TRBV14 15 CASSQFGLAGDEQYF
TRBJ2-7 TRBV4-1 16 CASSQDPGQGVMEQYF
TRBJ1-4 TRBV2 15 CASLRAGATNEKLFF
TRBJ1-1 TRBV7-3 13 CASSANGNTEAFF
TRBJ2-5 TRBV2 13 CASSEDRDETQYF
TRBJ1-1 TRBV5-8 13 CASSKQGSTEAFF
TRBJ1-1 TRBV18 15 CASSPPTGESFGAFF
TRBJ2-4 TRBV30 18 CAWSSRTSGGRGKNIQYF
TRBJ1-5 TRBV7-9 15 CASSLGGYSNQPQHF
TRBJ2-3 TRBV2 14 CASSGQTKTDTQYF
TRBJ2-7 TRBV11-2 14 CASSHGHLGYEQYF
TRBJ1-5 TRBV10-3 14 CAISLQGGNQPQHF
TRBJ1-5 TRBV19 17 CASNDRGSIFSNQPQHF